This T cell receptor (beta chain) was sequenced for a study of blood T cell repertoires in COVID-19. Study-wide context: COVID-19 samples collected from the United States, Italy and Spain covered acute and convalescent phases. In each case, the material was cDNA or gDNA derived from T cells, B-cell-depleted T cells, or PBMCs.

The germline V gene encodes CDR1 SGHTS and CDR2 YDEGEE. V was pared by 1 base and J by 6 bases, with 13 bases between. This CDR3 spans 15 amino acids. Original methodology: Reference gene primer amplification yielded estimated nucleated cell counts. The data were produced by immunoSEQ multiplex PCR, yet TCRdb's version contains in-frame clones alone and is incomplete. D and trimming were read from the DNA, whereas the V and J calls and clone size are those reported in that table. The sample lists under 150,000 clones; 70% to 90% were seen once. The chain has TRBV5-8 and TRBJ1-4; maybe TRBD1 (6 bases). The sample taken for sequencing was peripheral blood. The source of this sequence is a middle-aged man with acute or convalescent COVID-19. The CDR3 is CASSLRAGADEKLFF. In DNA, the CDR3 is TGTGCCAGCAGCTTGAGGGCGGGGGCAGATGAAAAACTGTTTTTT.